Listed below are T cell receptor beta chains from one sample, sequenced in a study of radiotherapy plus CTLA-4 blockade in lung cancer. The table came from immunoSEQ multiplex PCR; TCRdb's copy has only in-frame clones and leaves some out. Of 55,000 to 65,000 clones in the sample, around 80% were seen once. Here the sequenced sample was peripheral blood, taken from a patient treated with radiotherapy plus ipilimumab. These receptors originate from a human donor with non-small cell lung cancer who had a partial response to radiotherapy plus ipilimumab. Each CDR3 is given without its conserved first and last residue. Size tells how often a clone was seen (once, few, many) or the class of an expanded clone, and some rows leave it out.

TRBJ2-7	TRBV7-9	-	ASSLAELYEQY
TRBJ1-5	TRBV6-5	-	ASSRTGYQPQH
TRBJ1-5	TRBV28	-	ASSRPRTGAQPQH
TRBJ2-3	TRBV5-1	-	ASSRLAGSTDTQY
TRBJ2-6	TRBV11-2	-	ASSLGTGGSGANVLT
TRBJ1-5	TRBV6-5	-	ASSDRQGNQPQH
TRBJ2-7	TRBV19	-	ASRGGGGSLSYEQY
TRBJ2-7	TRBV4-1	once	ASSVGLISSYEQY
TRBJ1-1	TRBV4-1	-	ASSQVTTGGGWAF
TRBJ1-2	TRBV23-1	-	ASSQNHKNYGYT
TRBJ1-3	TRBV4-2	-	ASGGATESSGNTIY
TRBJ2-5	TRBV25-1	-	ASSDEGLAGSQETQY
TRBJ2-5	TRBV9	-	ASSVGVAGEETQY
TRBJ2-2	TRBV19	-	ASNPGVNTGELF
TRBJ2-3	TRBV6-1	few	ASSVFRQGASTDTQY
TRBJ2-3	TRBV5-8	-	ASSLEAGFLTDTQY
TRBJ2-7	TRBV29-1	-	SVGTRFYEQY
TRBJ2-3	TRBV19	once	ASSTIAGGRTDTQY
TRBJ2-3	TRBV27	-	ASSLVLGTDTQY
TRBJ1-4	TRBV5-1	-	ASSLGGGVGEKLF
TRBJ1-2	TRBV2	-	ASSESAGAYGYT
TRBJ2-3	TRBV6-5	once	ASSSPRGGTDTQY
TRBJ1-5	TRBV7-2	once	ASSLAGVVQPQH
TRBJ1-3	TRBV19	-	ASSLPQGTGNTIY